Listed here are 25 T cell receptor beta chains from one sample, sequenced in a study of molecular identifiers for immune sequencing clone quantification. TCRdb analysed the PCR reads with MiXCR anew, one entry per CDR3 protein. This table has approximately 550,000 distinct CDR3 sequences, around 23% appearing once. The sequenced sample was naive CD8+ T cells from blood, with Jurkat cell RNA spiked in. Subset: FACS-sorted CD8+CD4-CCR7+CD45RA+ naive T cells. Receptor source: a human donor in good health. Some libraries in this study had Jurkat cell RNA spiked in.

The rearrangement links TRBV4-3 to TRBJ2-1; 10 bases agree with TRBD2. CDR3 length equals 19 residues. The ends lost 0 bases at V and 0 bases at J; junction bases unmatched: 8. Per the germline V gene, CDR1 is LGHNA and CDR2 is YSLEER. The CDR3: CASSQDRTGLAASYNEQFF. CDR3 nucleotide sequence: TGCGCCAGCAGCCAAGATCGCACCGGACTAGCGGCCTCCTACAATGAGCAGTTCTTC.

The count of this clonotype is one. One end of the junction fails to match germline, which may point to a read error. This sequence joins TRBV6-1 and TRBJ2-7; 8 nucleotides align to TRBD1. CDR1 and CDR2 from the germline V gene are MNHNS and SASEGT. The CDR3 loop spans 14 amino acids. The DNA of the CDR3 is TGTGCCAGCAATGAATGGGACAGGTCCTACGAGCAGTACTTC. Translating gives CASNEWDRSYEQYF.

The gene calls are TRBV11-2 and TRBJ2-2; tentatively, D is TRBD1 (5 bases). CDR1 and CDR2 (germline): SGHAT, FQNNGV. CDR3 length equals 16 residues. V lost 5 bases and J 3 bases, leaving 16 bases between the germline ends. This chain's CDR3 is CASSIPYRMDTGELFF. In DNA form, the CDR3 reads TGTGCCAGCAGCATCCCGTACAGGATGGACACCGGGGAGCTGTTTTTT.

This clonotype was seen many times. V and J are TRBV7-6 and TRBJ2-7; D uncertain. Looked up from germline, CDR1 is SGHVS and CDR2 is FNYEAQ. V dropped 5 bases and J dropped 4 bases, with 12 bases sitting between them. The length of the CDR3 is 13 residues. CDR3 sequence: CASSNAPQYEQYF. CDR3 bases: TGTGCCAGCAGCAATGCCCCACAGTACGAGCAGTACTTC. The full variable domain, rest sourced from reference TRBV7-6 and TRBJ2-7, is GAGVSQSPRYKVTKRGQDVALRCDPISGHVSLYWYRQALGQGPEFLTYFNYEAQQDKSGLPNDRFSAERPEGSISTLTIQRTEQRDSAMYRCASSNAPQYEQYFGPGTRLTVT.

The gene calls are TRBV5-5 and TRBJ1-1; 8 bases fit TRBD1. CDR1 and CDR2 from the germline V gene are SGHKS and YYEKEE (reference sequence). The V segment lost 6 bases and the J segment 1 base; nucleotides outside the gene matches: 14. This CDR3 has 17 amino acids. CDR3 in amino acids: CASTLSRTGTPNTEAFF. In DNA form, the CDR3 reads TGTGCCAGCACCTTATCCCGGACAGGGACACCGAACACTGAAGCTTTCTTT.

This clonotype has more than one count but fewer than ten. CDR3 nucleotide sequence: TGTGCCAGCAGCTTAGCGGTTGGGCGGGCCGTTGGTGAGCAGTTCTTC. Encoded protein: CASSLAVGRAVGEQFF. The V call is TRBV11-2, the J call TRBJ2-1, with a weak D call TRBD2 (5 bases). V lost 1 base to trimming and J lost 9 bases, with 19 bases between them. This CDR3 is 16 amino acids long. Germline V gene data show CDR1 as SGHAT and CDR2 as FQNNGV. Variable domain in full (rest from reference TRBV11-2 and TRBJ2-1): EAGVAQSPRYKIIEKRQSVAFWCNPISGHATLYWYQQILGQGPKLLIQFQNNGVVDDSQLPKDRFSAERLKGVDSTLKIQPAKLEDSAVYLCASSLAVGRAVGEQFFGPGTRLTVL.

This clonotype was observed at least ten times. The chain employs TRBV21-1 and TRBJ2-7; TRBD2, the D gene given by the table, was not confirmed from the DNA. TRBV21-1 is a known pseudogene. There are 16 residues in the CDR3. CDR3 residues: CASSKDPAGKYYEQYF. As DNA, the CDR3 is TGTGCCAGCAGCAAAGATCCAGCGGGAAAGTACTACGAGCAGTACTTC.

The chain has TRBV7-2 and TRBJ2-3, with 11 bases that match TRBD2. Germline V gene sequence: CDR1 SGHTA, CDR2 FQGNSA. Trimming removed 2 bases from V and 6 bases from J; junction bases left unmatched: 7. This CDR3 is 16 amino acids long. The CDR3 DNA sequence: TGTGCCAGCAGCTTAACGACTAGCGGGATATGGGATACGCAGTATTTT. This codes for CASSLTTSGIWDTQYF.

V and J are TRBV21-1 and TRBJ2-1. TRBV21-1 is labeled a pseudogene. The CDR3 is made up of 16 amino acids. For the CDR3, the DNA is TGTGCCAGCAGCAAAGTTGTATGCGCAGTCTACAATGAGCAGTTCTTC. It is translated as CASSKVVCAVYNEQFF.

Notes on this clonotype: Being one base from a much bigger clone, this may be a read error. This CDR3 fails to terminate in the conserved phenylalanine or tryptophan, so it likely reflects a read error. The chain is built from TRBV4-3 and TRBJ1-2; D perhaps matches TRBD1 (5 bases). The germline V and J ends were trimmed by 0 bases and 3 bases, with 11 bases remaining between them. Germline V lookup: CDR1 LGHNA, CDR2 YSLEER. This CDR3 is built from 15 residues. The CDR3 reads CASSQDRAGYYGYTY. The CDR3 coding sequence is TGCGCCAGCAGCCAAGATCGCGCAGGGTACTATGGCTACACCTAC.

The chain recombines TRBV6-2 or TRBV6-3 with TRBJ2-7; tentatively, D is TRBD1 (6 bases). The length of the CDR3 is 18 residues. Germline V lookup: CDR1 MNHEY, CDR2 SVGEGT. Trimming shortened V by 4 bases and J by 4 bases, and 26 bases separated the two germline ends. DNA for the CDR3: TGTGCCAGCAGTTTCCACTTCGAGCAGGACAGAAACCCTTACGAGCAGTACTTC. Translating gives CASSFHFEQDRNPYEQYF.

This rearrangement joins TRBV4-3 to TRBJ1-4; no definite D call. There are 15 residues in the CDR3. Looked up from germline, CDR1 is LGHNA and CDR2 is YSLEER. Trimming took 1 base from V and 7 from J, leaving 13 bases between them. The CDR3 nucleotides read TGCGCCAGCAGCCAAGCGTACAGCGAGATTGAAAAACTGTTTTTT. Translation: CASSQAYSEIEKLFF.

This clonotype was detected a few times. V usage is TRBV6-2 or TRBV6-3 and J usage is TRBJ2-1; D ambiguous. CDR3 length equals 12 residues. The V gene lost 1 base and the J gene lost 8 bases, with 6 bases spanning the gap. Germline lookup yields CDR1 MNHEY and CDR2 SVGEGT. The CDR3 spells CASSYLNYEQFF. The CDR3 DNA follows: TGTGCCAGCAGTTACTTGAATTATGAGCAGTTCTTC.

V and J are TRBV6-1 and TRBJ2-5; D unresolved. CDR1 MNHNS and CDR2 SASEGT come from the germline V gene. This CDR3 is built from 14 residues. V was pared by 6 bases and J by 2 bases, with 13 bases between. CDR3 in amino acids: CASSARVSQETQYF. The DNA of the CDR3 is TGTGCCAGCAGCGCCCGGGTCTCTCAAGAGACCCAGTACTTC.

This clonotype was detected ten times or more. The chain carries TRBV29-1 and TRBJ1-1, with D unresolved. From germline, CDR1 is SQVTM and CDR2 ANQGSEA. This CDR3 has 11 amino acids. V was pared by 4 bases and J by 5 bases, with 8 bases between. The CDR3 DNA follows: TGCAGCGTTGCGGGGAGTACTGAAGCTTTCTTT. It encodes CSVAGSTEAFF.

The count of this clonotype is one. The V and J genes are TRBV12-3 or TRBV12-4 and TRBJ2-7; 8 bases map to TRBD1. V gave up 1 base and J gave up 6 bases; unmatched junction bases: 5. The CDR3 covers 14 residues. The chain's CDR3 is CASSLGTGTAEQYF. The CDR3 coding sequence is TGTGCCAGCAGTTTAGGGACAGGGACCGCCGAGCAGTACTTC.

A note on this clonotype: A much larger clone sits a single nucleotide away, making a read error possible. The chain couples TRBV5-1 to TRBJ1-1; TRBD1 aligns across 7 bases. CDR3 length: 14 amino acids. In germline, CDR1 is SGHRS, CDR2 YFSETQ. The CDR3 DNA is TGCGCCAGCAGCTTGCATGGGACAGCAATTGAAACTTTCTTT. Its protein is CASSLHGTAIETFF.

Remarks on this clonotype: Sequence at one end of the junction differs from germline and may be a read error. CDR3: CASSLGRPGAIF. The CDR3 region has the DNA TGTGCCAGCAGTTTAGGAAGGCCAGGAGCCATCTTC. This chain connects TRBV12-3 or TRBV12-4 to TRBJ1-2, with D unresolved. This CDR3 has 12 residues.

V gene TRBV4-1 combines with J gene TRBJ2-7; 9 bases fit TRBD1. V lost 0 bases to trimming and J lost 2 bases; unmatched junction nucleotides: 8. The CDR3 length is 17 residues. Germline CDR1 is MGHRA and CDR2 is YSYEKL. This chain's CDR3 is CASSQESVRQGAYEQYF. The CDR3 DNA reads TGCGCCAGCAGCCAAGAGTCTGTGAGACAGGGGGCCTACGAGCAGTACTTC.

The chain carries TRBV5-8 and TRBJ2-3; 14 positions match TRBD2. The CDR3 loop spans 17 amino acids. The ends lost 0 bases at V and 4 bases at J; junction bases unmatched: 4. The germline CDR1 and CDR2 sequences are SGHTS and YDEGEE. CDR3 bases: TGTGCCAGCAGCTTGGGATGGACTAGCGGGAGGTCAGATACGCAGTATTTT. It translates to CASSLGWTSGRSDTQYF.

This clonotype was detected ten times or more. The chain recombines TRBV2 with TRBJ1-5, with D uncertain. The germline CDR1 and CDR2 sequences are SNHLY and FYNNEI. With 1 base removed from V and 1 base from J, the gap between germline ends came to 5 bases. The length of the CDR3 is 14 residues. CDR3 loop: CASSEGWSNQPQHF. The CDR3 coding sequence is TGTGCCAGCAGTGAAGGTTGGAGCAATCAGCCCCAGCATTTT.

DNA for the CDR3: TGTGCCAGCAGCCCAGTGTTGGGGGTAGAGACCCAGTACTTC. It specifies CASSPVLGVETQYF. The rearrangement links TRBV7-2 to TRBJ2-5, with D tentatively TRBD1 or TRBD2 (5 bases each). V was cut by 5 bases and J by 4 bases, with 14 bases left in between. Germline CDR1 reads SGHTA; CDR2 reads FQGNSA. This CDR3 contains 14 residues.

The chain employs TRBV21-1 and TRBJ2-6. TRBV21-1 is deemed a pseudogene. This CDR3 comprises 14 residues. As DNA, the CDR3 is TGTGCCAGCAGCAACAGCTCTGGGGCCAACGTCCTGACTTTC. Translation gives CASSNSSGANVLTF.

This clonotype was seen ten or more times. This sequence joins TRBV12-3 or TRBV12-4 and TRBJ2-7; D is perhaps TRBD1 (5 bases). The CDR3 has 18 residues. V was trimmed by 0 bases and J by 3 bases, leaving 21 bases between them. The CDR3 reads CASSLAVPPEGVDYEQYF. Written as DNA, the CDR3 is TGTGCCAGCAGTTTAGCGGTCCCGCCCGAAGGGGTTGACTACGAGCAGTACTTC.

This clonotype was observed many times. This chain connects TRBV6-5 to TRBJ1-1; unclear D gene. Trimming shortened V by 8 bases and J by 4 bases, and 14 bases separated the two germline ends. The V gene's germline CDR1 is MNHEY and CDR2 SVGAGI. The CDR3 consists of 13 residues. The CDR3 loop is CASEDGGGTEAFF. CDR3 in DNA: TGTGCCAGCGAAGACGGAGGAGGCACTGAAGCTTTCTTT.